These 3 T cell receptor beta chains originate from one sample sequenced in a study of shared clonotypes between healthy human individuals. The protocol was immunoSEQ multiplex PCR, while the TCRdb copy is restricted to in-frame clones and leaves out a portion. The sample includes roughly 2.2 million clones, 80% to 95% of them seen just once. Sequenced material: naive CD4+ T cells from PBMCs. Subset denoted: CD45RA+ positively selected. These receptors originate from a man aged 18 to 30 in good health. Some clones in this sample may be carry-over from other donors' samples.

The CDR3 DNA follows: TGTGCCAGCATTGGTGGGATGGGCTCCTACGAGCAGTACTTC. It specifies CASIGGMGSYEQYF. This chain links TRBV2 with TRBJ2-7, with D unresolved. The V end lost 7 bases, the J end lost 0 bases, and 13 bases lay between the germline ends. This CDR3 has 14 residues. The V gene's germline CDR1 is SNHLY and CDR2 FYNNEI.

V gene TRBV15 combines with J gene TRBJ1-2; TRBD1 matches at 10 bases. The CDR3 is 14 residues long. CDR1 and CDR2 (germline): LNHNV, YYDKDF (reference sequence). Trimming removed 0 bases from V and 6 bases from J; junction bases left unmatched: 1. The CDR3 coding sequence is TGTGCCACCAGCAGAGACGGACAGGGGGATGGCTACACCTTC. Translating gives CATSRDGQGDGYTF.

The chain is built from TRBV28 and TRBJ2-2, with D perhaps matching TRBD1 (6 bases). Trimming removed 1 base at V and 14 bases at J, with 11 bases between. This CDR3 has 12 residues. The germline CDR1 and CDR2 sequences are MDHEN and SYDVKM. CDR3 sequence (DNA): TGTGCCAGCAGTTTATCGAGACAGGTTCTGTTTTTT. Its protein product is CASSLSRQVLFF.